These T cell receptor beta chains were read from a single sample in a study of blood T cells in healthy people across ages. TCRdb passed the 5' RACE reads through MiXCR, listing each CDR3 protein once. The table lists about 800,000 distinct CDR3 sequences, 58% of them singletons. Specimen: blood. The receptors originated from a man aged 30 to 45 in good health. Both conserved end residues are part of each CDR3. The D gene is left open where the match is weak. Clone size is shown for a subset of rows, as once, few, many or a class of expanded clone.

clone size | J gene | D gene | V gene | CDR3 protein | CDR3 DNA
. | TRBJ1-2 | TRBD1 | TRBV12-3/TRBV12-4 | CASSSGGFDYGYTF | TGTGCCAGCAGTTCAGGGGGTTTCGACTATGGCTACACCTTC
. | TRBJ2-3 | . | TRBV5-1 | CASSHIRTPDTQYF | TGTGCCAGCAGCCATATTCGTACGCCAGATACGCAGTATTTT
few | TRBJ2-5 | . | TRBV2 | CASSGPATQETQYF | TGTGCCAGCAGTGGCCCAGCTACCCAAGAGACCCAGTACTTC
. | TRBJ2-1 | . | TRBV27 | CASRGWGGLIEQFF | TGTGCCAGCAGGGGGTGGGGGGGCCTGATAGAGCAGTTCTTC
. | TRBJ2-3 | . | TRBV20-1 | CSALYQRGTDTQYF | TGCAGTGCCCTCTACCAGAGGGGAACAGATACGCAGTATTTT
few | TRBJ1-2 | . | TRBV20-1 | CSARTGTGYGYTF | TGCAGTGCTAGAACAGGGACTGGGTATGGCTACACCTTC
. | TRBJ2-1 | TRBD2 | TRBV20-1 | CSAYRGVNYNEQFF | TGCAGTGCTTATCGGGGGGTAAACTACAATGAGCAGTTCTTC
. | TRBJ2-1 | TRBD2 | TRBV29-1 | CSVGGASGREQFF | TGCAGCGTTGGAGGGGCTAGCGGGCGTGAGCAGTTCTTC
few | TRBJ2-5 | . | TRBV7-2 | CASSHRAGGETQYF | TGTGCCAGCAGTCACAGGGCCGGGGGGGAGACCCAGTACTTC
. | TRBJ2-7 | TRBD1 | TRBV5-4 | CASSFGQGMNEQYF | TGTGCCAGCAGCTTCGGACAGGGAATGAACGAGCAGTACTTC
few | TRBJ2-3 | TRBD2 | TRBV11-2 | CASSLGGGRTDTQYF | TGTGCCAGCAGCTTGGGCGGGGGGAGGACAGATACGCAGTATTTT
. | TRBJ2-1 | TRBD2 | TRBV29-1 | CSVGTSGGQHNEQFF | TGCAGCGTCGGGACTAGCGGGGGACAACACAATGAGCAGTTCTTC
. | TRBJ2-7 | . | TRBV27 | CASSGRPHSYEQYF | TGTGCCAGCTCAGGACGGCCGCACTCCTACGAGCAGTACTTC
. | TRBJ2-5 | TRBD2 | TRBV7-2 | CASSLNGGGYNEQYF | TGTGCCAGCAGCTTAAACGGGGGGGGTTACAATGAGCAGTACTTC
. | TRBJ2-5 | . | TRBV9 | CASSVGRGQGTQYF | TGTGCCAGCAGCGTAGGGAGGGGCCAAGGGACCCAGTACTTC
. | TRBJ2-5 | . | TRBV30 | CAWSVSSQRLQETQYF | TGTGCCTGGAGTGTATCCAGTCAGCGGCTACAAGAGACCCAGTACTTC
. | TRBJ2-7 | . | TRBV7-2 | CASSFPESSSYEQYF | TGTGCCAGCAGCTTTCCTGAGTCGAGCTCCTACGAGCAGTACTTC
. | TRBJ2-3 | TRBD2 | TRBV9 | CASSEEPGLPADTQYF | TGTGCCAGCAGCGAAGAACCGGGACTACCCGCAGATACGCAGTATTTT
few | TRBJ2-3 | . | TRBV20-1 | CSARGDTTDTDTQYF | TGCAGTGCTAGGGGGGACACCACCGACACAGATACGCAGTATTTT
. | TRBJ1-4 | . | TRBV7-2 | CASSGPGGTTNEKLFF | TGTGCCAGCAGCGGACCGGGAGGCACAACTAATGAAAAACTGTTTTTT
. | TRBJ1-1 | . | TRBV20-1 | CSARGTGLWAEAFF | TGCAGTGCTAGAGGTACAGGGCTCTGGGCTGAAGCTTTCTTT
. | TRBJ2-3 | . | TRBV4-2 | CASSQGASPTDTQYF | TGTGCCAGCAGCCAAGGTGCTAGCCCCACAGATACGCAGTATTTT
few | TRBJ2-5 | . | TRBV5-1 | CASSSSKGEQYF | TGCGCCAGCAGCTCGAGTAAGGGGGAGCAGTACTTC
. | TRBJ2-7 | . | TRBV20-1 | CSAREGGDYEQYF | TGCAGTGCTAGAGAGGGCGGGGACTACGAGCAGTACTTC
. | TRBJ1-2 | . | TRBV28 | CASRTSLAGANYGYTF | TGTGCCAGCAGAACCTCTCTGGCGGGGGCTAACTATGGCTACACCTTC
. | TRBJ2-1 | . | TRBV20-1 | CSARAPSSYNEQFF | TGCAGTGCTAGAGCTCCCAGCTCCTACAATGAGCAGTTCTTC
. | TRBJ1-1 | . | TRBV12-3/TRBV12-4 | CASREGTSVSNTEAFF | TGTGCCAGCAGGGAAGGGACGTCCGTGTCCAACACTGAAGCTTTCTTT
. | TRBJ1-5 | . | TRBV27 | CASSFGQGRQPQHF | TGTGCCAGCAGTTTTGGGCAGGGGAGGCAGCCCCAGCATTTT
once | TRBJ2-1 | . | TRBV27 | CASRLGKWGVSSYNEQFF | TGTGCCAGCAGGTTGGGCAAATGGGGGGTGAGCTCCTACAATGAGCAGTTCTTC
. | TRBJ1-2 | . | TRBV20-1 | CSALQGFGYTF | TGCAGTGCTTTACAGGGATTTGGCTACACCTTC
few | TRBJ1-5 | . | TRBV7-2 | CASSFSSDQPQHF | TGTGCCAGCAGCTTTTCCTCCGATCAGCCCCAGCATTTT
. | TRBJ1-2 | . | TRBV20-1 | CSARDWGPTNYGYTF | TGCAGTGCTAGAGATTGGGGACCAACTAACTATGGCTACACCTTC
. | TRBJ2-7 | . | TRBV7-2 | CASVLGQAPYNEQYF | TGTGCCAGCGTCCTTGGCCAGGCCCCCTACAATGAGCAGTACTTC
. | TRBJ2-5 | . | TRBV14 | CASSRHVRGYSPETQYF | TGTGCCAGCAGCCGGCACGTACGTGGCTATTCTCCCGAGACCCAGTACTTC
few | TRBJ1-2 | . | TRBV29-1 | CSVVTVYGYTF | TGCAGCGTTGTAACTGTCTATGGCTACACCTTC
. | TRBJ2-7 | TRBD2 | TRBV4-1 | CASSQSVAGESEQYF | TGCGCCAGCAGCCAGTCGGTCGCGGGAGAAAGTGAGCAGTACTTC
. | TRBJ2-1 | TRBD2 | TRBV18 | CASLTLAGRIYEQFF | TGTGCCAGCTTAACCTTAGCGGGAAGAATCTATGAGCAGTTCTTC
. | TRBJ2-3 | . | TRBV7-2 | CASSLGYRSSTDTQYF | TGTGCCAGCAGCTTAGGTTACCGGTCTAGCACAGATACGCAGTATTTT
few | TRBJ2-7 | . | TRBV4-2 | CASASNRLEQYF | TGTGCCAGCGCCTCTAACAGGCTCGAGCAGTACTTC
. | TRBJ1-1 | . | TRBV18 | CASSPGVRNTEAFF | TGTGCCAGCTCACCGGGGGTTAGGAACACTGAAGCTTTCTTT
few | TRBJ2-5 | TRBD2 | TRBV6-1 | CASSEAAGGQETQYF | TGTGCCAGCAGTGAAGCGGCGGGGGGGCAAGAGACCCAGTACTTC
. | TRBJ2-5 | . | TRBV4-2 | CASSQTGTPQETQYF | TGTGCCAGCAGCCAAACCGGGACCCCTCAAGAGACCCAGTACTTC
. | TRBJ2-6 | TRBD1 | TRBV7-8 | CASSLRTGVGANVQTF | TGTGCCAGCAGCTTACGTACAGGGGTCGGGGCCAACGTCCAGACTTTC
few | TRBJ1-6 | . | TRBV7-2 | CASNPLRGSPLHF | TGTGCCAGCAACCCACTCCGGGGATCACCCCTCCACTTT
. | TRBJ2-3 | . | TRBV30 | CAWSPAALRDGTQYF | TGTGCCTGGAGTCCTGCCGCCCTCAGGGATGGTACGCAGTATTTT
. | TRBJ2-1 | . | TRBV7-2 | CASSLVGGQNNEQFF | TGTGCCAGCAGCTTAGTAGGCGGACAGAACAATGAGCAGTTCTTC
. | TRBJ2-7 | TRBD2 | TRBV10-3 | CAISTTGTSGRPYEQYF | TGTGCCATCAGCACGACCGGGACTAGCGGGAGACCCTACGAGCAGTACTTC
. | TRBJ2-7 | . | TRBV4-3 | CASGPQEGSYEQYF | TGCGCCAGCGGCCCTCAGGAGGGCTCCTACGAGCAGTACTTC